This TCR beta chain was captured in a study of Graves' ophthalmopathy and Graves' hyperthyroidism. About the research overall: Absence of ophthalmopathy within 18 months of follow-up defined stable hyperthyroidism. Whole-study results and caveats: Sensitivity of around 85% and specificity of around 76% were achieved when a 13-signature model separated ophthalmopathy from stable hyperthyroidism. Blood also contained most of the expanded thyroid clonotypes above 0.001 frequency.

This clonotype came up many times. Antigen unknown. TCR beta CDR3 amplification used RNA transcripts. First-round RT-PCR employed HTBI primers, with a second-round multiplex PCR after it. TCRdb itself ran the multiplex PCR reads through MiXCR, one entry per CDR3 protein. The data contain 900,000 to 1,200,000 distinct CDR3 sequences, about 40% of them seen just once; the ten biggest clones take up around 10%. V trimming: 11 bases; J trimming: 7 bases; junction bases outside the gene matches: 15. Germline CDR1 is SNHLY and CDR2 is FYNNEI. The length of the CDR3 is 14 residues. Pregnant or lactating patients and those with other autoimmune diseases or uncontrolled infections were excluded.

Sequenced input: peripheral blood or thyroid tissue (not recorded which). This rearrangement joins TRBV2 to TRBJ2-5, with TRBD1 matching 8 bases. This TCR derives from an adult man with Graves' hyperthyroidism. The CDR3 loop is CAGCGTGLMGTQYF. CDR3 nucleotides: TGTGCCGGCTGCGGGACAGGATTAATGGGGACCCAGTACTTC.